This entry lists 19 T cell receptor beta chains sequenced from one sample in a study of blood T cell repertoires in COVID-19. Repertoires were generated with immunoSEQ multiplex PCR, while TCRdb's copy carries only in-frame clones and drops some. The sample includes under 250,000 clones, over 70% of them seen just once. The sequencing sample was made of peripheral blood. All receptors derive from a woman older than 75 with acute or convalescent COVID-19.

J is TRBJ2-5 and V is TRBV6-5; the match to TRBD1 covers 7 bases. Germline CDR1 and CDR2: MNHEY and SVGAGI. The length of the CDR3 is 14 residues. Trimming took 7 bases from V and 4 from J; bases not matched to a gene: 9. The CDR3 DNA is TGTGCCAGCATCCCCCCGGGACAGAGAGAGACCCAGTACTTC. This encodes CASIPPGQRETQYF.

Only a few counts were recorded for this clone. The V and J genes are TRBV6-6 and TRBJ2-2; tentatively, D is TRBD1 (5 bases). V was cut by 6 bases and J by 5 bases, with 13 bases left in between. CDR1 and CDR2 (germline): MNHNY, SVGAGI (reference sequence). The CDR3 loop spans 14 amino acids. The CDR3 coding sequence is TGTGCCAGCAGGCCCGACAGCCCTACCGGGGAGCTGTTTTTT. Its protein product is CASRPDSPTGELFF.

V and J are TRBV30 and TRBJ2-7; the match to TRBD1 covers 7 bases. J lost 2 bases, V lost 3 bases, and 10 bases had no gene match. This CDR3 is 15 amino acids long. Germline CDR1 reads GTSNPN; CDR2 reads SVGIG (reference sequence). The chain's CDR3 is CAWSTTGSRPYEQYF. The CDR3, as DNA: TGTGCCTGGAGCACGACAGGGTCTCGCCCCTACGAGCAGTACTTC.

CDR3 nucleotide sequence: TGCGCCAGCAGCTCACGAAGACAAACAGGGGGGGCTAACACCGGGGAGCTGTTTTTT. It codes for CASSSRRQTGGANTGELFF. The J gene is TRBJ2-2, the V gene TRBV5-1, with TRBD1 as a possible D gene (8 bases). The ends were cut back, 3 bases at V and 2 bases at J, with 23 bases in the middle. This CDR3 is built from 19 residues. The germline V gene has CDR1 SGHRS and CDR2 YFSETQ.

The rearrangement uses TRBV19 and TRBJ2-2; tentatively, D is TRBD1 (5 bases). CDR1 is LNHDA and CDR2 is SQIVND in the germline V gene (reference sequence). The CDR3 extends over 12 amino acids. V was cut by 11 bases and J by 2 bases, with 9 bases left in between. CDR3 nucleotide sequence: TGTGCCGGCCAGGGTAACACCGGGGAGCTGTTTTTT. It yields the protein CAGQGNTGELFF.

The chain recombines TRBV4-2 with TRBJ2-2; 7 bases map to TRBD1. The CDR3 is 16 residues long. Trimming removed 0 bases from V and 3 bases from J; junction bases left unmatched: 4. The germline gives CDR1 LGHNA, CDR2 YNFKEQ. CDR3 DNA: TGTGCCAGCAGCCAAGATAGGGGGCCGGACACCGGGGAGCTGTTTTTT. This sequence encodes CASSQDRGPDTGELFF.

This sequence joins TRBV28 and TRBJ1-1, with TRBD1 identical over 7 bases. V shed 6 bases and J 4 bases; nucleotides not matched to a gene: 8. The length of the CDR3 is 14 residues. Germline V gene sequence: CDR1 MDHEN, CDR2 SYDVKM. CDR3 amino acids: CASRIGGLVTEAFF. Here the CDR3 DNA reads TGTGCCAGCAGGATAGGGGGCCTCGTCACTGAAGCTTTCTTT.

A single count supports this clone. In DNA form, the CDR3 reads TGTGCCAGCAGCCATTGGAGGGATACAAGCAATGAGCAGTTCTTC. Its protein is CASSHWRDTSNEQFF. The V call is TRBV3-1 (or the pseudogene TRBV3-2), the J call TRBJ2-1; D is perhaps TRBD2 (6 bases). The CDR3 is 15 amino acids. CDR1 is LGHDT, CDR2 YNNKEL, per germline (reference sequence). V gave up 3 bases and J gave up 6 bases, with 15 bases separating them.

Regarding this clone: Other DNA variants within this sample encode the same CDR3. The chain joins TRBV5-1 to TRBJ2-7; no clear D. Germline CDR1 SGHRS, CDR2 YFSETQ. Trimming cost V 5 bases and J 0 bases, with 3 bases left between them. This CDR3 comprises 11 residues. The CDR3 sequence is CASSSSYEQYF. In nucleotides, the CDR3 is TGCGCCAGCAGTAGCTCCTACGAGCAGTACTTC.

The CDR3 DNA is TGTGCCAGCAGCGTACTCCAGGGGGTGCCCGGGGAGCTGTTTTTT. Encoded protein: CASSVLQGVPGELFF. The J gene is TRBJ2-2, the V gene TRBV9; 7 bases line up with TRBD1. The CDR3 extends over 15 amino acids. Germline V gene data show CDR1 as SGDLS and CDR2 as YYNGEE. Trimming at V came to 1 base and at J to 6 bases, leaving 6 bases not matched to a gene.

This clone has just a few counts. The V gene is TRBV7-9, the J gene TRBJ1-1; D gene uncertain. Trimming cost V 11 bases and J 2 bases, with 15 bases left between them. Germline loops: CDR1 SEHNR, CDR2 FQNEAQ (reference sequence). The CDR3 has 13 residues. CDR3 nucleotides: TGTGCCGTCCGGAGGGTAGGAAACACTGAAGCTTTCTTT. Its protein product is CAVRRVGNTEAFF.

The chain combines TRBV28 with TRBJ1-2; 9 bases line up with TRBD1. The CDR3 contains 16 residues. Trimming cost V 0 bases and J 5 bases; bases outside gene matches: 7. CDR1 and CDR2 (germline): MDHEN, SYDVKM. CDR3 protein: CASSLWRGQGEYGYTF. The CDR3 DNA sequence: TGTGCCAGCAGTTTATGGCGGGGACAGGGTGAATATGGCTACACCTTC.

This chain connects TRBV18 to TRBJ2-1; tentative D call: TRBD2 (6 bases). Trimming removed 8 bases from V and 8 bases from J, with 19 bases in between. CDR1 and CDR2 from the germline V gene are KGHSH and LQKENI. This CDR3 is 14 amino acids long. This CDR3 reads CASRGGLSTDEQFF. The CDR3 DNA reads TGTGCCAGCCGAGGAGGGTTGAGTACAGATGAGCAGTTCTTC.

This chain uses TRBV5-1 with TRBJ2-1, with 13 bases fitting TRBD2. Trimming removed 0 bases from V and 1 base from J; junction bases left unmatched: 7. Germline CDR1 reads SGHRS; CDR2 reads YFSETQ. This CDR3 region has 19 residues. This CDR3 reads CASSLGLAGGGRSYNEQFF. The CDR3 nucleotides read TGCGCCAGCAGCTTGGGACTAGCGGGAGGCGGTAGGTCCTACAATGAGCAGTTCTTC.

This clone was detected only once. J is TRBJ2-6 and V is TRBV5-4; TRBD2 aligns across 7 bases. Germline-derived CDR1 and CDR2 are SGHNT and YYREEE (reference sequence). The CDR3 contains 18 residues. Trimming removed 4 bases from V and 4 bases from J; junction bases left unmatched: 14. The CDR3 here is CASSAGGGRSTGANVLTF. CDR3 bases: TGTGCCAGCAGCGCGGGCGGGGGTCGCAGCACCGGGGCCAACGTCCTGACTTTC.

The V and J genes are TRBV5-4 and TRBJ2-5, with 11 bases fitting TRBD2. Germline CDR1 is SGHNT and CDR2 is YYREEE (reference sequence). This CDR3 spans 17 amino acids. Germline trimming cut 1 base from V and 7 bases from J; bases unmatched to any gene: 12. In nucleotides, the CDR3 is TGTGCCAGCAGCTTGAGGCTAGCGGGGGGATCCGGGCGGACCCAGTACTTC. It translates to CASSLRLAGGSGRTQYF.

The DNA of the CDR3 is TGTGCCAGCAGTGTGTCCGCGGGAGGAAATGAGCAGTTCTTC. Its translation: CASSVSAGGNEQFF. The chain is built from TRBV2 and TRBJ2-1, with 8 nucleotides matching TRBD2. Germline V gene sequence: CDR1 SNHLY, CDR2 FYNNEI. Trimming cost V 4 bases and J 7 bases; bases outside gene matches: 6. There are 14 residues in the CDR3.

Here the CDR3 DNA reads TGCGCCAGCAGCCCACTGGAAGGGGGCACCGGGGAGCTGTTTTTT. It specifies CASSPLEGGTGELFF. This sequence joins TRBV5-1 and TRBJ2-2, with D perhaps TRBD1 (6 bases). V lost 4 bases to trimming and J lost 4 bases, with 14 bases between them. Germline loops: CDR1 SGHRS, CDR2 YFSETQ. This CDR3 region has 15 residues.

The J gene is TRBJ2-1, the V gene TRBV2; 9 bases fit TRBD2. The junction had 8 bases not matched to a gene; V was cut back by 4 bases and J by 10 bases. The CDR3 is made up of 14 amino acids. Germline values: CDR1 SNHLY, CDR2 FYNNEI. Written as DNA, the CDR3 is TGTGCCAGCAGTGGGGGGACTAGCATCGGGGAGCAGTTCTTC. Translated, it gives CASSGGTSIGEQFF.